This T cell receptor beta chain comes out of a study of T-cell reconstitution after alpha-beta-depleted transplantation in children. Overall study results and limits: The origin of high day-60 TCRbeta diversity in some patients lay in surviving recipient T cells and thymic progenitors. By about two months after transplant, alpha-beta T cells reportedly arose from several hundred graft clones that had expanded. Among T cells one year after transplant, newly produced cells accounted for most counts and diversity.

Germline V lookup: CDR1 ENHRY, CDR2 SYGVKD. Between the trimmed V and J ends, which lost 3 bases and 8 bases, there was a span of 25 bases. The CDR3 consists of 17 residues. This clonotype occurred many times. No antigen is known for it. This sample's TCRbeta library carried unique molecular identifier barcodes. TCRdb re-derived calls from the PCR reads in MiXCR, one entry per CDR3 protein. The sample consists of fewer than 350,000 distinct CDR3 sequences, 11% of them appearing once. V gene TRBV10-3 combines with J gene TRBJ1-1; TRBD1 might be the D (6 bases). The TCR was taken from a male patient between 2 and 9 years old who had a stem cell transplant for chronic granulomatous disease, so the T cells may come from the graft donor. The source material was peripheral blood, sampled 180 days after TCRalphabeta/CD19-depleted stem cell transplant. For the CDR3, the DNA is TGTGCCATCAGTGAAGGGGGACGGATCCTTACCGGGGTGGAAGCTTTCTTT. Amino acids: CAISEGGRILTGVEAFF.